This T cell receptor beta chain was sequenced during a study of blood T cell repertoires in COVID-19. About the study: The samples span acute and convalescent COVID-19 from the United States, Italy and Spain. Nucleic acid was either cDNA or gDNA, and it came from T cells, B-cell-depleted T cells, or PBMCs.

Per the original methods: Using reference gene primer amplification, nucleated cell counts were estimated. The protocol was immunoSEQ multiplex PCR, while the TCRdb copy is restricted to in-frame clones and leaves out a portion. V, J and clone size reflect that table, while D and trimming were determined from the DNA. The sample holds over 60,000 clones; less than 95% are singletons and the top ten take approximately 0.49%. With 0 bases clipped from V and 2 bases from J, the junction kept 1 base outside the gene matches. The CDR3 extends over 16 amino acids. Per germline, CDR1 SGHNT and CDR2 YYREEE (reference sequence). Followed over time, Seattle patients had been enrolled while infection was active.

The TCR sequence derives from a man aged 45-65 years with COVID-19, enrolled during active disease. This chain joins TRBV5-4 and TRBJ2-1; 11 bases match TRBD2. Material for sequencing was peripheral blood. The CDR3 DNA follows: TGTGCCAGCAGCTTGGCACTAGCGGGGGCCTACAATGAGCAGTTCTTC. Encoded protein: CASSLALAGAYNEQFF.